The subject of this entry is one T cell receptor beta chain. These data come from a study of blood T cell repertoires in COVID-19. Study information: From T cells, B-cell-depleted T cells, or PBMCs came the material, which was cDNA or gDNA.

As handled by the study authors: Amplified reference gene primers provided the basis for estimating nucleated cell counts. The repertoire was sequenced with immunoSEQ multiplex PCR; TCRdb's copy has only in-frame clones and lacks some. V, J and clone size reflect that table, while D and trimming were determined from the DNA. Among approximately 84,000 clones listed, 85% to 90% were seen once. This CDR3 region has 13 residues. V lost 7 bases and J lost 0, with 9 bases in between. This clonotype was sampled from a human donor with active COVID-19. The donor label of this sample is uncertain. The rearrangement links TRBV12-3 or TRBV12-4 to TRBJ1-2, with D possibly matching TRBD1 (5 bases). The specimen sequenced was peripheral blood. The CDR3 nucleotides are TGTGCCAGCAATGACAGAACTAACTATGGCTACACCTTC. Encoded protein: CASNDRTNYGYTF.